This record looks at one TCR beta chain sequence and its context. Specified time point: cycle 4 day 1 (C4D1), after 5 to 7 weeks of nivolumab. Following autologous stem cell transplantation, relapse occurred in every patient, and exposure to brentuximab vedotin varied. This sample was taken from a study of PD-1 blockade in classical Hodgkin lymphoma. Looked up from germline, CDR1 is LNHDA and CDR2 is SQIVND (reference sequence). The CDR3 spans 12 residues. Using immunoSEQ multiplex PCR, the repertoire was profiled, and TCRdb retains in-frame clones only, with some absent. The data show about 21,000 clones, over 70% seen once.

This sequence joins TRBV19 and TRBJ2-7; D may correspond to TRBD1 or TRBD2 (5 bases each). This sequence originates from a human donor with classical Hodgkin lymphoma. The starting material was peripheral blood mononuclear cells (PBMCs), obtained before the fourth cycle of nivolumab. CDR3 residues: CPRGAGLFEQYF. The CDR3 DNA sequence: TGTCCCCGAGGGGCAGGGCTGTTCGAGCAGTACTTC.